This is a list of T cell receptor beta chains from one sample in a study of CD8+CD57+ T cells in acquired aplastic anemia. Each CDR3 protein is one row after TCRdb ran MiXCR on the reads. The table has 250,000 or so distinct CDR3 sequences, around half seen once. Source material: sorted CD4+, CD8+, or CD8+CD57+ T cells (not recorded which) from PBMCs. The receptors here all came from a human donor with aplastic anemia. Each CDR3 is given with its conserved first and last residue. Each record gives: clone size, V gene, D gene, CDR3 length, J gene, CDR3 DNA, CDR3 protein. A D gene is named only where the DNA matches it firmly. Rows may omit the clone size; those that give it use once, few, many or a size class.

clone_size: -
v_call: TRBV3-1
d_call: -
cdr3_length: 14
j_call: TRBJ1-4
cdr3_nt: TGTGCCAGCAGCCTTCTGGACAGTGAGGAAAAACTGTTTTTT
cdr3_aa: CASSLLDSEEKLFF

clone_size: -
v_call: TRBV20-1
d_call: TRBD1
cdr3_length: 12
j_call: TRBJ2-3
cdr3_nt: TGCAGTGCTAGTGACAGGGGAGATACGCAGTATTTT
cdr3_aa: CSASDRGDTQYF

clone_size: -
v_call: TRBV15
d_call: TRBD1
cdr3_length: 13
j_call: TRBJ2-7
cdr3_nt: TGTGCCACCAGCCTAGACAGGGCCCACGAGCAGTACTTC
cdr3_aa: CATSLDRAHEQYF

clone_size: -
v_call: TRBV20-1
d_call: TRBD2
cdr3_length: 16
j_call: TRBJ2-3
cdr3_nt: TGCAGTGCGTCCCTGGCGGGGGGGCCTGGCACAGATACGCAGTATTTT
cdr3_aa: CSASLAGGPGTDTQYF

clone_size: -
v_call: TRBV6-1
d_call: -
cdr3_length: 15
j_call: TRBJ1-1
cdr3_nt: TGTGCCAGCACCGCTGGCGAGACAGCCAACACTGAAGCTTTCTTT
cdr3_aa: CASTAGETANTEAFF

clone_size: many
v_call: TRBV12-5
d_call: TRBD1
cdr3_length: 14
j_call: TRBJ2-3
cdr3_nt: TGTGCTAGTTCGGGACAGGGGGCTGGAGATACGCAGTATTTT
cdr3_aa: CASSGQGAGDTQYF

clone_size: many
v_call: TRBV28
d_call: -
cdr3_length: 14
j_call: TRBJ1-2
cdr3_nt: TGTGCCAGCAGCCCCGGGGCGCGCTCCGATGGCTACACCTTC
cdr3_aa: CASSPGARSDGYTF

clone_size: once
v_call: TRBV19
d_call: -
cdr3_length: 15
j_call: TRBJ1-2
cdr3_nt: TGTGCCAGTACCCTGGGATGGGGGCAGAACTATGGCTACACCTTC
cdr3_aa: CASTLGWGQNYGYTF

clone_size: -
v_call: TRBV28
d_call: TRBD1
cdr3_length: 14
j_call: TRBJ1-4
cdr3_nt: TGTGCCAGTGAACCCGGGACAGGGGCTGAAAAACTGTTTTTT
cdr3_aa: CASEPGTGAEKLFF

clone_size: -
v_call: TRBV9
d_call: -
cdr3_length: 14
j_call: TRBJ1-2
cdr3_nt: TGTGCCAGCAGCGTAGAACAGGCCCCCTATGGCTACACCTTC
cdr3_aa: CASSVEQAPYGYTF